Detailed here is one T cell receptor (beta chain). This sample is drawn from a study of T cells in Graves' hyperthyroidism and ophthalmopathy. The ends were cut back, 5 bases at V and 8 bases at J, with 13 bases in the middle. Germline CDR1 PRHDT, CDR2 FYEKMQ (reference sequence). There are 13 residues in the CDR3. Out of 8.5 to 10 ml of fresh peripheral blood came the PBMCs. RNA transcripts provided the source from which TCR beta CDR3 regions were amplified. During a first-round RT-PCR of the TCR CDR3, the HTBI primer set was used. TCRdb called the multiplex PCR reads again in MiXCR, with one record for every CDR3 protein. The sample lists 600,000 to 650,000 distinct CDR3 sequences, around 21% occurring once.

The J gene is TRBJ2-1, the V gene TRBV13, with D hard to call. The TCR originated in a young man with Graves' ophthalmopathy. The material sequenced was blood. CDR3 sequence reads: CASSPDSRDEQFF. The CDR3 DNA reads as TGTGCCAGCAGCCCCGACTCTAGAGATGAGCAGTTCTTC.